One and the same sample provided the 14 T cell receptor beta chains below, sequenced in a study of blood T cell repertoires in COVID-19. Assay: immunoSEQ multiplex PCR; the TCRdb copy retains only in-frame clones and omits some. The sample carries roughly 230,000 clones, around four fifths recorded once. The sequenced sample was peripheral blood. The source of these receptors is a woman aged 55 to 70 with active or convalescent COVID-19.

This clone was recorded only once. The DNA of the CDR3 is TGTGCCACCAGTGATCCGGGAGTCCGTGCTAACAATGAGCAGTTCTTC. Amino acids: CATSDPGVRANNEQFF. The gene calls are TRBV24-1 and TRBJ2-1; D is possibly TRBD2 (6 bases). Between the trimmed V and J ends, which lost 3 bases and 5 bases, there was a span of 16 bases. Germline V gene lookup returns CDR1 KGHDR and CDR2 SFDVKD. The CDR3 is 16 residues long.

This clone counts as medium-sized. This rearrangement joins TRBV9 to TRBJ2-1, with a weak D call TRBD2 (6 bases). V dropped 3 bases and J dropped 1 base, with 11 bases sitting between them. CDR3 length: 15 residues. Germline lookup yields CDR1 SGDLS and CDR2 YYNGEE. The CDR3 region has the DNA TGTGCCAGCAGCGAGGAAGCGGGTTCCTACAATGAGCAGTTCTTC. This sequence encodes CASSEEAGSYNEQFF.

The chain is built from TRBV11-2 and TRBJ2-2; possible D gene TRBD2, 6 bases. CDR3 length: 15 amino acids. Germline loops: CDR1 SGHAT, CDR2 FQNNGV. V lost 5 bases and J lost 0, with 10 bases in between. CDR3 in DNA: TGTGCCAGCAGCCATAGACTAGCGAACACCGGGGAGCTGTTTTTT. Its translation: CASSHRLANTGELFF.

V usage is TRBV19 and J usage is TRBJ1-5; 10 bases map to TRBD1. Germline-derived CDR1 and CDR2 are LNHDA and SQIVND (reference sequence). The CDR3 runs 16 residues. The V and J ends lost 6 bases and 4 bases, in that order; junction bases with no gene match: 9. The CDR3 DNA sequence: TGTGCCAGTAGGAGTGGGACAGGGGCGGCAAATCAGCCCCAGCATTTT. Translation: CASRSGTGAANQPQHF. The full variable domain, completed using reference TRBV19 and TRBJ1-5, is DGGITQSPKYLFRKEGQNVTLSCEQNLNHDAMYWYRQDPGQGLRLIYYSQIVNDFQKGDIAEGYSVSREKKESFPLTVTSAQKNPTAFYLCASRSGTGAANQPQHFGDGTRLSIL.

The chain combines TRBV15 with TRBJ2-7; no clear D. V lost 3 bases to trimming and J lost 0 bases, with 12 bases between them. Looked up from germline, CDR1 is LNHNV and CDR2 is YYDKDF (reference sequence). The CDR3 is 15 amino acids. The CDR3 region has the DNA TGTGCCACCAGCAGCCCCGTTGGCCGCTCCTACGAGCAGTACTTC. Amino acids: CATSSPVGRSYEQYF. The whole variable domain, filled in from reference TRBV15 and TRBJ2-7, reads DAMVIQNPRYQVTQFGKPVTLSCSQTLNHNVMYWYQQKSSQAPKLLFHYYDKDFNNEADTPDNFQSRRPNTSFCFLDIRSPGLGDTAMYLCATSSPVGRSYEQYFGPGTRLTVT.

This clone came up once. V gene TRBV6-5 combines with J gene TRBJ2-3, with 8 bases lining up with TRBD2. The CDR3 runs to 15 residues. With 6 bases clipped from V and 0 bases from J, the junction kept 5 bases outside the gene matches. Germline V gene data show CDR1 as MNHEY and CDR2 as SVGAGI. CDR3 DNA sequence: TGTGCCAGCAGGCAACTAGCGGCTAGCACAGATACGCAGTATTTT. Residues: CASRQLAASTDTQYF.

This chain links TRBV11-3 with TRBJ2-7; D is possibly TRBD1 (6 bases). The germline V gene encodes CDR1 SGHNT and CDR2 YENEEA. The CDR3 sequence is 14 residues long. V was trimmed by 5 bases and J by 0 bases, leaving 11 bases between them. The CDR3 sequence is CASSTGHNSYEQYF. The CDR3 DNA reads TGTGCCAGCAGCACGGGACATAACTCCTACGAGCAGTACTTC.

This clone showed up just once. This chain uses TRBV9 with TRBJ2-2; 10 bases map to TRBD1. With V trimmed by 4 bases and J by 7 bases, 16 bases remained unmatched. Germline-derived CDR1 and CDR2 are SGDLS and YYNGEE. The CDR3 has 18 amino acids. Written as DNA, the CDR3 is TGTGCCAGCAGCCCCAACCCTATAGACAGGGGGCTTAGCGGGGAGCTGTTTTTT. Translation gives CASSPNPIDRGLSGELFF.

The DNA for the CDR3 is TGTGCCAGCTCGGGTTATAGGAACTATGGCTACACCTTC. The encoded protein is CASSGYRNYGYTF. The chain combines TRBV6-5 with TRBJ1-2; D is ambiguous. Germline-derived CDR1 and CDR2 are MNHEY and SVGAGI. V gave up 8 bases and J gave up 2 bases, with 12 bases separating them. This CDR3 is 13 amino acids long.

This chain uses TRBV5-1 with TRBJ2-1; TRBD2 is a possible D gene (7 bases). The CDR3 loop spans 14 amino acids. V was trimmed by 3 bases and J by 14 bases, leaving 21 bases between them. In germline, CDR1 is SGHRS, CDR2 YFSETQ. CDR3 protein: CASSSGGFRGAKFF. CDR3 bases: TGCGCCAGCAGCTCCGGGGGTTTCCGGGGGGCGAAGTTCTTC.

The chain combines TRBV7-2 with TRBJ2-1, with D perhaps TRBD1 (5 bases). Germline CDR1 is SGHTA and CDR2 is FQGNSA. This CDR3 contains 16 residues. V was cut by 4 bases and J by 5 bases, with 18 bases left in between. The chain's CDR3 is CASSSSASGSHNEQFF. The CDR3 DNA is TGTGCCAGCAGCTCGTCTGCTTCAGGGTCCCACAATGAGCAGTTCTTC.

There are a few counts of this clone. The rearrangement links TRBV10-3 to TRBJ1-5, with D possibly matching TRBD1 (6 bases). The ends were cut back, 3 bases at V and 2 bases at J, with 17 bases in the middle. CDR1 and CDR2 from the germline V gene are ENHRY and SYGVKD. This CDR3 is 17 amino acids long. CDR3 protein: CAISDSYTGGGNQPQHF. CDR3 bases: TGTGCCATCAGTGATTCGTACACGGGGGGCGGCAATCAGCCCCAGCATTTT.

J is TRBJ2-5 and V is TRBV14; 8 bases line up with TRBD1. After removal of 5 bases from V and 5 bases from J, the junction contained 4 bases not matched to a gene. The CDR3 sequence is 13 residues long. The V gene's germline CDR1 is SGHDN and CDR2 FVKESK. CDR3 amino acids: CASSWTGMETQYF. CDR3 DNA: TGTGCCAGCAGCTGGACAGGGATGGAGACCCAGTACTTC.

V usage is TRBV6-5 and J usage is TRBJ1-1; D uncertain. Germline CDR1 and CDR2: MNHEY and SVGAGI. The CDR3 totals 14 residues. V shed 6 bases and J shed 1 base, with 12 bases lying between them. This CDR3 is CASRIENQNTEAFF. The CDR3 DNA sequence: TGTGCCAGCAGAATAGAGAACCAGAACACTGAAGCTTTCTTT.